Below, 6 T cell receptor beta chains from the same sample are listed, as sequenced in a study of control samples from healthy donors and cancer patients. Sequenced by immunoSEQ multiplex PCR; TCRdb stores in-frame clones only, minus some. The sample records about 130,000 clones, more than 85% being singletons. The sequencing sample was made of blood. The origin of the receptors is a man aged 18 to 29 in good health.

The V and J genes are TRBV27 and TRBJ1-4, with a tentative D call TRBD1 (6 bases). Trimming took off 6 bases at V and 6 bases at J, with 17 bases between the two ends. The CDR3 extends over 15 amino acids. The germline V gene has CDR1 MNHEY and CDR2 SMNVEV (reference sequence). CDR3 bases: TGTGCCAGCAGCCTCTTTCCCGGGGGCGATGAAAAACTGTTTTTT. It codes for CASSLFPGGDEKLFF.

This rearrangement joins TRBV9 to TRBJ2-1; 11 bases line up with TRBD2. CDR3 length equals 16 residues. Germline CDR1 reads SGDLS; CDR2 reads YYNGEE. The V and J ends lost 0 bases and 2 bases, in that order; junction bases with no gene match: 1. This CDR3 is CASSVGLAGPYNEQFF. The CDR3 nucleotides are TGTGCCAGCAGCGTAGGACTAGCGGGGCCCTACAATGAGCAGTTCTTC.

V gene TRBV5-1 combines with J gene TRBJ1-3, with D uncertain. The CDR3 runs to 13 residues. V lost 4 bases, J lost 0 bases, and 5 bases lay in between. The V gene's germline CDR1 is SGHRS and CDR2 YFSETQ. CDR3 sequence reads: CASSRDSGNTIYF. The CDR3 DNA is TGCGCCAGCAGCCGGGACTCTGGAAACACCATATATTTT.

The chain joins TRBV5-1 to TRBJ1-6; no firm D call. Germline CDR1 SGHRS, CDR2 YFSETQ. CDR3 length equals 15 residues. V shed 0 bases and J shed 7 bases, with 11 bases lying between them. CDR3 coding DNA: TGCGCCAGCAGCTTGGCCGATCGAGGGAATTCACCCCTCCACTTT. Translating it yields CASSLADRGNSPLHF.

The chain recombines TRBV5-4 with TRBJ1-2; possibly TRBD1 for D (5 bases). The CDR3 has 13 amino acids. The V end lost 0 bases, the J end lost 7 bases, and 10 bases lay between the germline ends. Germline CDR1 and CDR2: SGHNT and YYREEE (reference sequence). The CDR3 spells CASSLEGRGGYTF. In nucleotides, the CDR3 is TGTGCCAGCAGCTTGGAGGGGAGGGGTGGCTACACCTTC.

The gene calls are TRBV19 and TRBJ1-2; D perhaps matches TRBD1 (5 bases). The length of the CDR3 is 12 residues. The V gene lost 8 bases and the J gene lost 1 base, with 8 bases spanning the gap. The germline CDR1 and CDR2 sequences are LNHDA and SQIVND (reference sequence). CDR3 nucleotides: TGTGCCAGTTGGGACCGTAACTATGGCTACACCTTC. Translation: CASWDRNYGYTF. The variable domain in full, with the rest retrieved from reference TRBV19 and TRBJ1-2, is DGGITQSPKYLFRKEGQNVTLSCEQNLNHDAMYWYRQDPGQGLRLIYYSQIVNDFQKGDIAEGYSVSREKKESFPLTVTSAQKNPTAFYLCASWDRNYGYTFGSGTRLTVV.